This record concerns one T cell receptor (beta chain) sequence. Time point of the sample: inflamed ileum from the surgical specimen. Included were adult ileal or ileocolonic Crohn's patients indicated for ileocolonic resection. The record originates from a study of T cell repertoires in ileal Crohn's disease. For the study at large: Thiopurines (around ten) or anti-TNF agents (roughly 17) were given postoperatively to about half. Biopsies of inflamed ileum from the surgical specimen form M0 samples.

Method: immunoSEQ multiplex PCR; TCRdb's copy keeps in-frame clones and lacks some. Seen here are about 6,600 clones, about four fifths observed once, and the top ten hold 9% to 12%. Sequencing was done on a sample of ileal tissue. The TCR originated in an adult with Crohn's disease.

The CDR3: CASREGILRDIQYF. As DNA, the CDR3 is TGTGCCAGCAGGGAAGGTATCCTTCGGGACATTCAGTACTTC. This rearrangement joins TRBV28 to TRBJ2-4; D is unresolved. Germline V gives CDR1 MDHEN, CDR2 SYDVKM. The CDR3 covers 14 residues. The V and J ends lost 6 bases and 8 bases respectively, with 17 bases between them.